The rows below give T cell receptor beta chains drawn from one sample of a study of shared clonotypes between healthy human individuals. Profiled with immunoSEQ multiplex PCR; TCRdb holds only in-frame clones, not every one. The repertoire consists of under 650,000 clones, with 90% to 96% occurring once and the leading ten covering about 0.064%. Sequenced: naive CD4+ T cells sorted from blood. The receptor source for this set is a woman in her twenties or thirties in good health. Each CDR3 is given with its conserved first and last residue. A D gene is named only where the DNA matches it firmly. Rows give clone size only sometimes, using once, few, many, or a class for an expanded clone.

D gene,CDR3 length,J gene,clone size,V gene,CDR3 DNA,CDR3 protein
.,18,TRBJ2-2,.,TRBV4-1,TGCGCCAGCAGCCAAGATATTCGGTTTGGGCAGGGTGTCGGGGAGCTGTTTTTT,CASSQDIRFGQGVGELFF
.,11,TRBJ2-1,.,TRBV11-2,TGTGCCAGCAGCTTAGGGATTAGTGCGTTCTTC,CASSLGISAFF
TRBD1,18,TRBJ2-1,.,TRBV27,TGTGCCAGCAGTTTTCAGGGGGCGCCCTCGAGCTCCTACAATGAGCAGTTCTTC,CASSFQGAPSSSYNEQFF
.,14,TRBJ1-3,.,TRBV5-1,TGCGCCAGCAGCTTGTCAGGGGATGGAAACACCATATATTTT,CASSLSGDGNTIYF
TRBD1,14,TRBJ2-7,once,TRBV6-5,TGTGCCAGCAGGCAGGGGGCGGCTTCCTACGAGCAGTACTTC,CASRQGAASYEQYF
.,14,TRBJ1-1,.,TRBV28,TGTGCCAGCAGCCGACAGGCTTTTTTCACTGAAGCTTTCTTT,CASSRQAFFTEAFF
.,14,TRBJ2-6,.,TRBV28,TGTGCCAGCAGTCCCACGGCTGGGGCCAACGTCCTGACTTTC,CASSPTAGANVLTF
TRBD1,24,TRBJ2-6,.,TRBV9,TGTGCCAGCAGCGTTATTTTTCCCCCGGGACAGGGGGCGCGGGGGACCGCTGGGGCCAACGTCCTGACTTTC,CASSVIFPPGQGARGTAGANVLTF
TRBD2,16,TRBJ2-7,.,TRBV7-2,TGTGCCAGCAAATGGGGGGGAGCCCTGAATGACTACGAGCAGTACTTC,CASKWGGALNDYEQYF
.,13,TRBJ2-7,.,TRBV18,TGTGCCAGCTCACCAGCTAACGCCTACGAGCAGTACTTC,CASSPANAYEQYF
TRBD1,14,TRBJ2-2,.,TRBV2,TGTGCCAGCAAGGACAGGGTGAACACCGGGGAGCTGTTTTTT,CASKDRVNTGELFF
TRBD2,17,TRBJ2-7,.,TRBV5-4,TGTGCCAGCAGCTTGGTAGTCCTAGCGGGGACCACCTACGAGCAGTACTTC,CASSLVVLAGTTYEQYF
.,14,TRBJ1-2,once,TRBV10-3,TGTGCCATCAGCCCCGGGGCCGACCGCTATGGCTACACCTTC,CAISPGADRYGYTF
TRBD1,16,TRBJ2-2,.,TRBV5-6,TGTGCCAGCAGCTTGATCGACAGGGATGACACCGGGGAGCTGTTTTTT,CASSLIDRDDTGELFF
.,13,TRBJ1-2,.,TRBV28,TGTGCCAGCAGTGTTCAGGCGGGCTATGGCTACACCTTC,CASSVQAGYGYTF
.,15,TRBJ1-1,.,TRBV5-5,TGTGCCAGCAGCTTCTACAGCCTGGGGGACACTGAAGCTTTCTTT,CASSFYSLGDTEAFF
.,14,TRBJ2-6,.,TRBV18,TGTGCCAGCGGACAGAGCTCTGGGGCCAACGTCCTGACTTTC,CASGQSSGANVLTF
TRBD2,15,TRBJ2-7,.,TRBV6-1,TGTGCCAGCAGGCCTAGCGGGATTTATCCCTACGAGCAGTACTTC,CASRPSGIYPYEQYF
.,17,TRBJ2-6,.,TRBV28,TGTGCCAGCAGCAGCAGGGGGGAAAGGCCTGGGGCCAACGTCCTGACTTTC,CASSSRGERPGANVLTF
TRBD1,15,TRBJ2-1,.,TRBV4-1,TGCGCCAGCAGCCAAGCGGACAGGGTGTTCAATGAGCAGTTCTTC,CASSQADRVFNEQFF
.,14,TRBJ2-7,.,TRBV11-2,TGTGCCAGCAGCTTAGATCTAGTCGGCTACGAGCAGTACTTC,CASSLDLVGYEQYF
TRBD2,14,TRBJ2-3,.,TRBV19,TGTGCCAGTAGTTCTGGACTAGATGTTGATACGCAGTATTTT,CASSSGLDVDTQYF
.,14,TRBJ2-5,.,TRBV18,TGTGCCAGCTCGTCGGGGAGCGGCCAAGAGACCCAGTACTTC,CASSSGSGQETQYF
TRBD1,14,TRBJ2-7,.,TRBV7-2,TGTGCCAGCAGCTTTACGACAGGGTTCTCCGAGCAGTACTTC,CASSFTTGFSEQYF
.,14,TRBJ2-4,.,TRBV19,TGTGCCAGTACCCCACGTGGGACGGGAAACATTCAGTACTTC,CASTPRGTGNIQYF
.,17,TRBJ2-7,.,TRBV7-8,TGTGCCAGCAGCCCTACTCTAACAGGTCAGGGCTCCTACGAGCAGTACTTC,CASSPTLTGQGSYEQYF
.,15,TRBJ1-6,.,TRBV2,TGTGCCAGCAGCGAGGTGGCTGACTATAATTCACCCCTCCACTTT,CASSEVADYNSPLHF
.,14,TRBJ2-1,once,TRBV6-6,TGTGCCAGCAGTTACCGTCGACAGTCCAATGAGCAGTTCTTC,CASSYRRQSNEQFF
.,13,TRBJ1-5,few,TRBV6-5,TGTGCCAGCAGTTTCAGTGGTTATCAGCCCCAGCATTTT,CASSFSGYQPQHF